This TCR beta chain was retrieved from a study of cytomegalovirus exposure and HLA in healthy donors. The study, taken as a whole, reports: Later findings reportedly placed an Asian-associated ancestry cluster below the approximately 670-donor mean for N-insertions.

PCR used 60 Vbeta primers and 13 Jbeta primers. This table comes from immunoSEQ multiplex PCR, and its TCRdb copy is limited to in-frame clones, with some not included. The table shows 190,000 or so clones, with about four fifths occurring only once. A word on this clone: The target antigen is unknown.

The V end was cut by 3 bases, the J end by 4 bases, with 10 bases between. CDR1 is KGHSH, CDR2 LQKENI, per germline. The CDR3 sequence is 13 residues long. The sequenced material came from PBMCs. This chain uses TRBV18 with TRBJ2-7; D ambiguous. The source of this sequence is a girl aged 5-17 years in good health and CMV-seropositive. The CDR3 reads CASSPRVLYEQYF. CDR3 sequence (DNA): TGTGCCAGCTCACCTAGAGTCCTGTACGAGCAGTACTTC. Complete variable domain (other parts from reference TRBV18 and TRBJ2-7): NAGVMQNPRHLVRRRGQEARLRCSPMKGHSHVYWYRQLPEEGLKFMVYLQKENIIDESGMPKERFSAEFPKEGPSILRIQQVVRGDSAAYFCASSPRVLYEQYFGPGTRLTVT.